This passage covers 30 T cell receptor beta chains from one sample sequenced in a study of blood T cell repertoires in COVID-19. Libraries were prepared by immunoSEQ multiplex PCR; TCRdb keeps only in-frame clonotypes and omits some of them. The top ten hold 6.2% of the sample, which has 180,000 or so clones, more than 70% seen once. The sample comprised PBMCs or T cells enriched from blood (not recorded which). The origin of the receptors is a man in his forties or fifties who had recovered from COVID-19.

Notes on this clone: In the same sample, other DNA sequences code for this CDR3. The chain uses TRBV11-2 and TRBJ1-2; maybe TRBD1 (6 bases). CDR1 and CDR2 from the germline V gene are SGHAT and FQNNGV. Trimming pared 5 bases from V and 2 bases from J, leaving 9 bases between. The CDR3 covers 13 residues. Here the CDR3 DNA reads TGTGCCAGCAGCCCGACAGGAAACTATGGCTACACCTTC. This encodes CASSPTGNYGYTF.

This clone showed up many times. This sequence joins TRBV27 and TRBJ2-1; 10 nucleotides line up with TRBD2. The V gene end was trimmed by 3 bases and the J gene end by 5 bases; junction bases not matched to a gene: 4. Germline V lookup: CDR1 MNHEY, CDR2 SMNVEV (reference sequence). CDR3 size: 15 residues. The CDR3 coding sequence is TGTGCCAGCAGTTTCCTAGCGGGGGAAAACAATGAGCAGTTCTTC. Translating gives CASSFLAGENNEQFF.

On this clone itself: Within the sample, other DNA sequences also encode this same CDR3. This chain joins TRBV6-5 and TRBJ1-5, with 10 bases lining up with TRBD1. With V trimmed by 6 bases and J by 6 bases, 2 bases remained unmatched. CDR3 length equals 13 residues. CDR1 MNHEY and CDR2 SVGAGI come from the germline V gene. This CDR3 is CASSDRGRQPQHF. The CDR3, as DNA: TGTGCCAGCAGCGACAGGGGGCGTCAGCCCCAGCATTTT.

This rearrangement joins TRBV2 to TRBJ2-1, with TRBD1 matching 8 bases. The CDR3 totals 12 residues. The germline V gene encodes CDR1 SNHLY and CDR2 FYNNEI. V trimming: 8 bases; J trimming: 9 bases; junction bases outside the gene matches: 6. As DNA, the CDR3 is TGTGCCAGCCGTGGGACAGGTAGTGAGCAGTTCTTC. Translated, it gives CASRGTGSEQFF.

V gene TRBV3-1 (or the pseudogene TRBV3-2) combines with J gene TRBJ2-1; TRBD1 matches at 8 bases. Losses at the gene ends were 1 base for V and 9 bases for J; bases not matched to a gene: 5. The germline gives CDR1 LGHDT, CDR2 YNNKEL (reference sequence). This CDR3 region has 14 residues. CDR3 DNA: TGTGCCAGCAGCCAAGTTAACAGGGGGTTTGAGCAGTTCTTC. Translation: CASSQVNRGFEQFF.

This clone was recorded only once. The rearrangement links TRBV5-1 to TRBJ1-4; D possibly corresponds to TRBD1 (5 bases). The CDR3 loop spans 13 amino acids. CDR1 and CDR2 (germline): SGHRS, YFSETQ. Deletions cut 3 bases from V and 10 bases from J, with 13 bases between. CDR3 region: CASSSTGGTKLFF. The CDR3 DNA follows: TGCGCCAGCAGCTCGACCGGAGGGACAAAACTGTTTTTT.

This chain uses TRBV21-1 with TRBJ2-4; the table's D call, TRBD1, has no DNA check behind it. TRBV21-1 is tagged as a pseudogene. The CDR3 length is 17 residues. This CDR3 reads CASSKLGPQGAKNIQYF. In DNA form, the CDR3 reads TGTGCCAGCAGCAAACTGGGCCCCCAAGGAGCCAAAAACATTCAGTACTTC.

J is TRBJ1-3 and V is TRBV4-1, with D possibly matching TRBD1 (5 bases). V lost 1 base to trimming and J lost 2 bases, with 9 bases between them. This CDR3 region has 15 residues. Germline V gene sequence: CDR1 MGHRA, CDR2 YSYEKL. The CDR3 here is CASSQVAGTGNTIYF. The CDR3 DNA follows: TGCGCCAGCAGCCAAGTGGCAGGGACTGGAAACACCATATATTTT.

This rearrangement joins TRBV6-5 to TRBJ1-3, with 7 bases identical to TRBD1. This CDR3 spans 13 amino acids. Germline trimming cut 6 bases from V and 4 bases from J; bases unmatched to any gene: 3. Per germline, CDR1 MNHEY and CDR2 SVGAGI. This CDR3 reads CASRQGTGNTIYF. In DNA, the CDR3 is TGTGCCAGCAGACAGGGGACCGGAAACACCATATATTTT.

V and J are TRBV29-1 and TRBJ1-3; 7 nucleotides agree with TRBD1. This CDR3 is built from 15 residues. Germline CDR1 SQVTM, CDR2 ANQGSEA. Losses at the gene ends were 0 bases for V and 2 bases for J; bases not matched to a gene: 4. CDR3 sequence (DNA): TGCAGCGTTGAAGACGGGGACAGCACTGGAAACACCATATATTTT. As protein: CSVEDGDSTGNTIYF.

The chain combines TRBV10-3 with TRBJ2-1; 7 nucleotides agree with TRBD1. This CDR3 has 14 amino acids. Germline CDR1 and CDR2: ENHRY and SYGVKD. The V segment lost 7 bases and the J segment 0 bases; nucleotides outside the gene matches: 3. The CDR3 nucleotides are TGTGCCATCACCCGGGACAGCTCCTACAATGAGCAGTTCTTC. This gives the protein CAITRDSSYNEQFF.

The chain employs TRBV30 and TRBJ1-1; 8 positions agree with TRBD1. Unmatched junction bases numbered 3, after V lost 5 bases and J lost 4 bases. Germline V lookup: CDR1 GTSNPN, CDR2 SVGIG (reference sequence). This CDR3 is built from 12 residues. The CDR3 region is CAWGDRLTEAFF. The CDR3 bases are TGTGCCTGGGGGGACAGGCTCACTGAAGCTTTCTTT.

J is TRBJ2-2 and V is TRBV6-5; 10 positions match TRBD2. Germline assignment: CDR1 MNHEY and CDR2 SVGAGI. The junction had 5 bases not matched to a gene; V was cut back by 3 bases and J by 7 bases. The CDR3 runs 15 residues. The CDR3 loop is CASSYSGGHFGELFF. CDR3 DNA: TGTGCCAGCAGTTATAGCGGGGGGCACTTCGGGGAGCTGTTTTTT.

The chain employs TRBV12-3 or TRBV12-4 and TRBJ1-5; no reliable D call. The CDR3 runs to 13 residues. Trimming stripped 6 bases from V and 7 bases from J, with 13 bases between. In DNA form, the CDR3 reads TGTGCCAGCAGAGACACTGGCTGGCAGCCCCAGCATTTT. It translates to CASRDTGWQPQHF.

The J gene is TRBJ1-1, the V gene TRBV9; D is possibly TRBD1 (6 bases). Per germline, CDR1 SGDLS and CDR2 YYNGEE. CDR3 length: 14 residues. V was shortened by 2 bases and J by 1 base, with 9 bases between the two germline ends. CDR3 amino acids: CASSVLTGNTEAFF. The CDR3 DNA reads TGTGCCAGCAGCGTCCTGACAGGGAACACTGAAGCTTTCTTT.

CDR3 protein: CASSLPKSGSKQYF. DNA for the CDR3: TGTGCCAGCAGTTTACCCAAAAGCGGGAGCAAGCAGTACTTC. The genes are TRBV27 and TRBJ2-7, with TRBD2 matching over 8 bases. V shed 2 bases, J shed 8 bases, and the junction held 8 bases outside the gene matches. This CDR3 comprises 14 residues. In germline, CDR1 is MNHEY, CDR2 SMNVEV (reference sequence).

The chain employs TRBV14 and TRBJ1-2; 11 bases line up with TRBD1. The V gene end was trimmed by 5 bases and the J gene end by 7 bases; junction bases not matched to a gene: 12. Germline-derived CDR1 and CDR2 are SGHDN and FVKESK. The CDR3 sequence is 16 residues long. The CDR3 DNA reads TGTGCCAGCAGCAAGTTGGACAGGGGGCCCGTCGGTGGCTACACCTTC. Its protein product is CASSKLDRGPVGGYTF.

The chain couples TRBV5-1 to TRBJ2-7; TRBD1 matches 7 bases. V was clipped by 3 bases and J by 2 bases; unmatched bases: 8. Germline CDR1 reads SGHRS; CDR2 reads YFSETQ. The CDR3 extends over 15 amino acids. CDR3 DNA sequence: TGCGCCAGCAGCTCGTACAGGGGTCGCACCTACGAGCAGTACTTC. Translating it yields CASSSYRGRTYEQYF.

V is TRBV6-2 or TRBV6-3 and J is TRBJ2-3; tentative D call: TRBD2 (5 bases). The CDR3 consists of 14 residues. In germline, CDR1 is MNHEY, CDR2 SVGEGT. The germline V and J ends were trimmed by 2 bases and 4 bases, with 10 bases remaining between them. CDR3 DNA sequence: TGTGCCAGCAGTTACGCGGGTCTCCCAGATACGCAGTATTTT. It is translated as CASSYAGLPDTQYF.

The chain carries TRBV3-1 (or the pseudogene TRBV3-2) and TRBJ2-7; D gene ambiguous. Germline CDR1 LGHDT, CDR2 YNNKEL (reference sequence). Trimming left V 1 base short and J 3 bases short, with 10 bases between. The CDR3 covers 14 residues. The CDR3, as DNA: TGTGCCAGCAGCCAAGCGAGAGCAAACTACGAGCAGTACTTC. This codes for CASSQARANYEQYF.

The chain carries TRBV7-9 and TRBJ1-5, with 8 bases identical to TRBD1. Germline V gene data show CDR1 as SEHNR and CDR2 as FQNEAQ (reference sequence). V lost 1 base and J lost 9; bases outside the gene matches: 2. The CDR3 spans 13 residues. The CDR3 region is CASSLGTGRPQHF. The CDR3 coding sequence is TGTGCCAGCAGCTTAGGGACAGGGCGGCCCCAGCATTTT.

This chain connects TRBV5-5 to TRBJ2-6; 9 nucleotides align to TRBD1. V lost 4 bases, J lost 2 bases, and 4 bases stayed unmatched. The CDR3 is made up of 16 amino acids. CDR1 and CDR2 from the germline V gene are SGHKS and YYEKEE (reference sequence). DNA of the CDR3: TGTGCCAGCAGCCAAGGACAGGGGACTGGGGCCAACGTCCTGACTTTC. Its protein product is CASSQGQGTGANVLTF.

This clone has just one count. The chain combines TRBV28 with TRBJ1-2; the match to TRBD1 covers 7 bases. With V trimmed by 5 bases and J by 8 bases, 17 bases remained unmatched. Germline lookup yields CDR1 MDHEN and CDR2 SYDVKM. The CDR3 runs to 16 residues. The chain's CDR3 is CASSLEYQTGIRGYTF. CDR3 DNA: TGTGCCAGCAGTCTCGAATATCAGACAGGGATTAGAGGCTACACCTTC.

V usage is TRBV12-5 and J usage is TRBJ1-2; D is uncertain. The V and J ends lost 7 bases and 4 bases respectively, with 13 bases between them. This CDR3 comprises 13 residues. CDR1 and CDR2 (germline): LGHNT, FRNRAP. The DNA of the CDR3 is TGTGCTAGTGTTAGTGAGCTCACCTATGGCTACACCTTC. Translated, it gives CASVSELTYGYTF.

This chain joins TRBV7-3 and TRBJ2-2, with TRBD1 identical over 9 bases. The CDR3 contains 15 residues. J lost 7 bases, V lost 3 bases, and 6 bases had no gene match. Germline loops: CDR1 SGHTA, CDR2 FQGTGA. The CDR3 DNA is TGTGCCAGCAGCTTGCAAACAGGGGGCATCGGGGAGCTGTTTTTT. It is translated as CASSLQTGGIGELFF.

The chain links TRBV4-1 to TRBJ2-5, with 8 bases aligning to TRBD2. Germline V gene sequence: CDR1 MGHRA, CDR2 YSYEKL. V lost 1 base, J lost 5 bases, and 9 bases stayed unmatched. The CDR3 length is 16 residues. For the CDR3, the DNA is TGCGCCAGCAGCCAAGGGACCGGGAGGGTTGGGGAGACCCAGTACTTC. Amino acids: CASSQGTGRVGETQYF.

The rearrangement uses TRBV2 and TRBJ1-6; 9 bases are a match to TRBD1. The CDR3 runs 14 residues. The germline gives CDR1 SNHLY, CDR2 FYNNEI. Unmatched junction bases numbered 7, after V lost 7 bases and J lost 9 bases. CDR3: CASIRDRAGSPLHF. The CDR3 DNA is TGTGCCAGCATCCGGGACAGGGCTGGTTCACCCCTCCACTTT.

Notes on this clone: At the DNA level, this CDR3 is encoded by other sequences in the same sample as well. The V gene is TRBV7-2, the J gene TRBJ2-1, with TRBD2 matching 8 bases. The CDR3 is made up of 15 amino acids. Germline assignment: CDR1 SGHTA and CDR2 FQGNSA. The V and J ends lost 3 bases and 4 bases, in that order; junction bases with no gene match: 5. The CDR3 DNA reads as TGTGCCAGCAGCTTGGGGCTAGCGGGTTACAATGAGCAGTTCTTC. It codes for CASSLGLAGYNEQFF.

V and J are TRBV5-1 and TRBJ1-2; D may be TRBD1 (5 bases). CDR1 and CDR2 (germline): SGHRS, YFSETQ. The length of the CDR3 is 14 residues. V shed 0 bases and J shed 8 bases, with 14 bases lying between them. The CDR3 DNA sequence: TGCGCCAGCAGCTTGGATGGCAGGGTCGACGGCTACACCTTC. This sequence encodes CASSLDGRVDGYTF.

The rearrangement joins TRBV4-1 to TRBJ1-1; D call uncertain. Germline V gene lookup returns CDR1 MGHRA and CDR2 YSYEKL. V was shortened by 4 bases and J by 1 base, with 10 bases between the two germline ends. The CDR3 is 14 residues long. The CDR3 bases are TGCGCCAGCAGCCGGGCAGCCACGAACACTGAAGCTTTCTTT. It yields the protein CASSRAATNTEAFF.